This T cell receptor (beta chain) is drawn from a study of cytomegalovirus exposure and HLA in healthy donors. Study-level results: According to an earlier analysis, most TCR beta V segments yielded productive rearrangements about 90% or about 30% of the time.

The CDR3 loop spans 14 amino acids. Germline V gene data show CDR1 as SGHRS and CDR2 as YFSETQ. V was cut by 6 bases and J by 2 bases, with 11 bases left in between. Amplification used 60 Vbeta primers and 13 Jbeta primers. Using immunoSEQ multiplex PCR, the repertoire was profiled, and TCRdb retains in-frame clones only, with some absent. Seen here are around 160,000 clones, roughly 74% observed once, and the top ten hold 4% to 5.5%. This clone has a single count. The antigen is unknown. The chain carries TRBV5-1 and TRBJ2-2; D is undetermined. Sequences were obtained from PBMCs. The origin of this receptor is a male donor in good health and CMV-seronegative. In DNA form, the CDR3 reads TGCGCCAGCAAAGTTTTAGTAAACACCGGGGAGCTGTTTTTT. Encoded protein: CASKVLVNTGELFF.